The 20 T cell receptor beta chains below were found in one sample sequenced in a study of blood T cell repertoires in COVID-19 (dated by TCRdb to 2020 to 2021). The library relied on the immunoSEQ multiplex PCR assay. The clones in this table, taken by TCRdb from immuneACCESS, are in-frame only. Not every clone is retained; where verified, under half of the shortfall comes from an unresolved V gene, and the cause of the rest is unknown. Recorded for this sample are some 130,000 clones; about 86% of them occurred a single time. The top ten hold 15% to 20% of the sample. Sequencing was performed on peripheral blood. The receptor source for this set is a woman between 50 and 59 years old with acute or convalescent COVID-19.

This chain uses TRBV3-1 (or the pseudogene TRBV3-2) with TRBJ2-7, with TRBD1 identical over 9 bases. The CDR3 is 13 residues long. The V gene end was trimmed by 3 bases and the J gene end by 6 bases; junction bases not matched to a gene: 3. The germline CDR1 and CDR2 sequences are LGHDT and YNNKEL (reference sequence). The chain's CDR3 is CASSQMTGGEQYF. DNA of the CDR3: TGTGCCAGCAGCCAGATGACAGGGGGCGAGCAGTACTTC.

This sequence joins TRBV7-3 and TRBJ1-1; 8 bases map to TRBD1. Per the germline V gene, CDR1 is SGHTA and CDR2 is FQGTGA. CDR3 size: 13 residues. Losses at the gene ends were 0 bases for V and 11 bases for J; bases not matched to a gene: 5. The CDR3 DNA reads TGTGCCAGCAGCTTAACGGACAGGGATGATGCTTTCTTT. Translation: CASSLTDRDDAFF.

The chain couples TRBV6-5 to TRBJ1-6; the D is unclear. Germline V CDR1 and CDR2: MNHEY, SVGAGI. Trimming took off 2 bases at V and 4 bases at J, with 12 bases between the two ends. The CDR3 length is 16 residues. CDR3 sequence (DNA): TGTGCCAGCAGTTACGTGTCCGCAGGTTATAATTCACCCCTCCACTTT. Encoded protein: CASSYVSAGYNSPLHF.

This chain joins TRBV3-1 (or the pseudogene TRBV3-2) and TRBJ2-5; perhaps TRBD2 as D (7 bases). Germline values: CDR1 LGHDT, CDR2 YNNKEL (reference sequence). CDR3 size: 13 residues. V lost 9 bases and J 0 bases, leaving 11 bases between the germline ends. CDR3 DNA sequence: TGTGCCAGTCGGGGGGACAACCAAGAGACCCAGTACTTC. As protein: CASRGDNQETQYF.

The gene calls are TRBV7-3 and TRBJ2-1, with D perhaps matching TRBD1 (6 bases). The germline V gene encodes CDR1 SGHTA and CDR2 FQGTGA. The CDR3 spans 14 residues. Trimming cost V 5 bases and J 2 bases, with 10 bases left between them. The CDR3 spells CASSTQGPYNEQFF. Written as DNA, the CDR3 is TGTGCCAGCAGCACCCAGGGGCCCTACAATGAGCAGTTCTTC. The full variable domain, in which reference TRBV7-3 and TRBJ2-1 provide the parts outside the CDR3, is GAGVSQTPSNKVTEKGKYVELRCDPISGHTALYWYRQSLGQGPEFLIYFQGTGAADDSGLPNDRFFAVRPEGSVSTLKIQRTERGDSAVYLCASSTQGPYNEQFFGPGTRLTVL.

The chain links TRBV7-3 to TRBJ2-3; D is unclear. V lost 3 bases to trimming and J lost 2 bases, with 9 bases between them. Germline V gene lookup returns CDR1 SGHTA and CDR2 FQGTGA. This CDR3 has 14 amino acids. CDR3: CASSFGLFTDTQYF. CDR3 nucleotides: TGTGCCAGCAGCTTCGGTCTCTTCACAGATACGCAGTATTTT.

V usage is TRBV27 and J usage is TRBJ2-2, with D possibly TRBD1 on 6 matching bases. This CDR3 is built from 17 residues. CDR1 and CDR2 (germline): MNHEY, SMNVEV (reference sequence). The germline V and J ends were trimmed by 6 bases and 1 base, with 18 bases remaining between them. Here the CDR3 DNA reads TGTGCCAGCAGCAGAACAACAGGGCTTCGGAACACCGGGGAGCTGTTTTTT. It yields the protein CASSRTTGLRNTGELFF.

The chain carries TRBV6-1 and TRBJ2-6; maybe TRBD2 (6 bases). The CDR3 contains 18 residues. Germline assignment: CDR1 MNHNS and CDR2 SASEGT. Between the trimmed V and J ends, which lost 2 bases and 0 bases, there was a span of 14 bases. For the CDR3, the DNA is TGTGCCAGCAGTGAATTTGGGGCCGGGAGCTCTGGGGCCAACGTCCTGACTTTC. This gives the protein CASSEFGAGSSGANVLTF.

The chain employs TRBV11-2 and TRBJ1-1; D remains ambiguous. V was pared by 10 bases and J by 1 base, with 13 bases between. Germline V lookup: CDR1 SGHAT, CDR2 FQNNGV. CDR3 length equals 13 residues. The DNA of the CDR3 is TGTGCCACCACTTTAGGCGGGAACACTGAAGCTTTCTTT. Protein sequence: CATTLGGNTEAFF.

The rearrangement links TRBV12-3 or TRBV12-4 to TRBJ2-1; D is uncertain. V was shortened by 6 bases and J by 7 bases, with 10 bases between the two germline ends. The CDR3 spans 12 residues. CDR3 in amino acids: CASSLTENEQFF. The DNA of the CDR3 is TGTGCCAGCAGCTTGACTGAAAATGAGCAGTTCTTC.

This clone has only a few counts. The gene calls are TRBV6-6 and TRBJ1-3, with 8 positions matching TRBD1. This CDR3 comprises 15 residues. V was clipped by 4 bases and J by 4 bases; unmatched bases: 6. Germline CDR1 MNHNY, CDR2 SVGAGI (reference sequence). CDR3 in amino acids: CASSSDRGLGNTIYF. The CDR3 DNA is TGTGCCAGCAGTTCCGACAGGGGCCTCGGAAACACCATATATTTT.

The chain uses TRBV7-3 and TRBJ2-3; 9 positions agree with TRBD2. V gave up 5 bases and J gave up 5 bases; unmatched junction bases: 11. The CDR3 sequence is 16 residues long. CDR1 and CDR2 (germline): SGHTA, FQGTGA. CDR3 in amino acids: CASSRSPKRGEDTQYF. In DNA, the CDR3 is TGTGCCAGCAGCCGGTCCCCAAAGCGGGGGGAAGATACGCAGTATTTT.

This clone was seen a single time. The genes are TRBV5-1 and TRBJ2-2; tentative D call: TRBD2 (6 bases). Germline V CDR1 and CDR2: SGHRS, YFSETQ. CDR3 size: 13 residues. The V end was cut by 3 bases, the J end by 6 bases, with 9 bases between. Here the CDR3 reads CASSWRDPGELFF. CDR3 coding DNA: TGCGCCAGCAGCTGGAGGGACCCCGGGGAGCTGTTTTTT.

The gene calls are TRBV12-3 or TRBV12-4 and TRBJ1-1; a possible D gene is TRBD1 (5 bases). V shed 5 bases and J shed 11 bases, with 18 bases lying between them. This CDR3 region has 13 residues. CDR3 sequence (DNA): TGTGCCAGCAGTCTCAGACAGAACCTCCGTGCTTTCTTT. Translation gives CASSLRQNLRAFF.

The rearrangement uses TRBV25-1 and TRBJ1-1, with TRBD1 as a possible D gene (5 bases). CDR3 size: 16 residues. The V end was cut by 3 bases, the J end by 5 bases, with 19 bases between. Germline V gene data show CDR1 as MGHDK and CDR2 as SYGVNS. The CDR3 DNA sequence: TGTGCCAGCAGTGACTGGCAGGGTAGGGAGGGGACTGAAGCTTTCTTT. It yields the protein CASSDWQGREGTEAFF.

Here the CDR3 DNA reads TGTGCCACCAGCTTCCCCGACGCAGGGAATGAGCAGTTCTTC. Amino acids: CATSFPDAGNEQFF. The chain recombines TRBV15 with TRBJ2-1; D is possibly TRBD1 (5 bases). Trimming took 5 bases from V and 7 from J, leaving 15 bases between them. Germline loops: CDR1 LNHNV, CDR2 YYDKDF (reference sequence). The CDR3 extends over 14 amino acids.

In DNA, the CDR3 is TGTGCCAGCAGCTTTACAGGAGACAATTCACCCCTCCACTTT. Translating it yields CASSFTGDNSPLHF. The chain has TRBV4-2 and TRBJ1-6; a possible D gene is TRBD1 (5 bases). The CDR3 totals 14 residues. V shed 5 bases and J shed 7 bases, with 12 bases lying between them. Germline V lookup: CDR1 LGHNA, CDR2 YNFKEQ.

This clone has only one observation. In nucleotides, the CDR3 is TGCGCCAGCAGCTGGGGACAGGACTATAATTCACCCCTCCACTTT. Translating it yields CASSWGQDYNSPLHF. This chain links TRBV5-1 with TRBJ1-6; 8 bases are shared with TRBD1. The CDR3 spans 15 residues. Germline V CDR1 and CDR2: SGHRS, YFSETQ. J was trimmed by 3 bases and V by 3 bases; bases with no gene match: 2.

The chain carries TRBV7-8 and TRBJ1-2; perhaps TRBD1 as D (5 bases). This CDR3 comprises 15 residues. CDR1 SGHVS and CDR2 FQNEAQ come from the germline V gene. Trimming pared 1 base from V and 3 bases from J, leaving 12 bases between. CDR3 in amino acids: CASSLVQGRDYGYTF. The CDR3 coding sequence is TGTGCCAGCAGCTTAGTTCAGGGTCGTGACTATGGCTACACCTTC.

This clone turned up a few times. The chain employs TRBV11-2 and TRBJ1-3; D is uncertain. The V gene lost 1 base and the J gene lost 7 bases, with 8 bases spanning the gap. Germline V gives CDR1 SGHAT, CDR2 FQNNGV. The length of the CDR3 is 13 residues. CDR3 sequence (DNA): TGTGCCAGCAGCTTAGGGCATCATAACACCATATATTTT. Its translation is CASSLGHHNTIYF. The complete variable domain, with remaining parts taken from reference TRBV11-2 and TRBJ1-3, reads EAGVAQSPRYKIIEKRQSVAFWCNPISGHATLYWYQQILGQGPKLLIQFQNNGVVDDSQLPKDRFSAERLKGVDSTLKIQPAKLEDSAVYLCASSLGHHNTIYFGEGSWLTVV.